The T cell receptor beta chain described here comes from a study of T cell repertoires in cytomegalovirus infection. Across the study: It can be stated that public TCR beta signatures indicated CMV infection as well as a matching HLA type.

TCRdb recomputed calls from the reads with MiXCR, one row per CDR3 protein. The sample has a few hundred thousand distinct CDR3 sequences; approximately 40% are singletons. Study-level findings and limits: Across the ex vivo response, the dominant clonotypes were HLA-C-restricted CMV-specific TCR beta clonotypes.

Points on this clonotype: Its antigen is still unknown.

The receptor's source is a human donor in good health (CMV status not recorded). Some clones in this sample may be carry-over from other donors' samples. Sequencing used cultured PBMCs, obtained from culture after CMV antigen stimulation.

The CDR3 is CASSSSGRHEQYF. Written as DNA, the CDR3 is TGTGCCAGCAGCTCTAGCGGGAGGCACGAGCAGTACTTC. The rearrangement links TRBV12-3 or TRBV12-4 to TRBJ2-7; 11 nucleotides match TRBD2. V was pared by 6 bases and J by 5 bases, with 3 bases of the junction left unmatched. The CDR3 sequence is 13 residues long.